Reported below is one T cell receptor beta chain. This sample is part of a study of regulatory T cells in long-lasting Graves disease. TCR beta libraries were built with iRepertoire HTBI primers and Arm-PCR of CDR3 regions. MiXCR, run by TCRdb on the multiplex PCR reads, gives a single entry per CDR3 protein. The table shows some 220,000 distinct CDR3 sequences, with around 20% occurring only once. Trimming shortened V by 0 bases and J by 1 base, and 10 bases separated the two germline ends. The germline V gene encodes CDR1 SGHDT and CDR2 YYEEEE. This CDR3 comprises 15 residues. Time point: newly diagnosed GD, antithyroid drugs for less than 3 months. RNA extracted from PBMCs served as the sequencing template. A further study also used this sample, focusing on T cells in Graves' hyperthyroidism and ophthalmopathy. From that report: When the TCR CDR3 underwent first-round RT-PCR, the HTBI primer set was used.

The specimen was peripheral blood mononuclear cells (PBMCs), collected at new diagnosis, from a patient treated with antithyroid drugs. The TCR originated in a woman between 25 and 40 years old with Graves disease. The genes are TRBV5-6 and TRBJ1-1, with a possible D match to TRBD1 (5 bases). The CDR3 bases are TGTGCCAGCAGCTTGGTTGGACACCAGAACACTGAAGCTTTCTTT. Amino acid sequence: CASSLVGHQNTEAFF.